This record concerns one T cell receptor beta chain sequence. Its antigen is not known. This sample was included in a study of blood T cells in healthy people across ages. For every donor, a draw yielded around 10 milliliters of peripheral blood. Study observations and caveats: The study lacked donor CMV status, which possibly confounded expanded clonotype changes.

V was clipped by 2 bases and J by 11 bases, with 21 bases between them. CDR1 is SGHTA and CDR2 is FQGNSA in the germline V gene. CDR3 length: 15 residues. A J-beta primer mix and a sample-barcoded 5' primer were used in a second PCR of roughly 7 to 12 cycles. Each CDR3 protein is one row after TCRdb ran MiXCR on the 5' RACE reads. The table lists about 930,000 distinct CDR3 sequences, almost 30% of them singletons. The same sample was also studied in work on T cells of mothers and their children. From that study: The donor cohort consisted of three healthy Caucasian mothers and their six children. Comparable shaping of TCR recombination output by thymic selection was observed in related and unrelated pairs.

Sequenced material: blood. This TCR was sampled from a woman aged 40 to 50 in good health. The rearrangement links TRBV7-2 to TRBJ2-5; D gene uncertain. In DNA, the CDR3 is TGTGCCAGCAGCTTAAATGCCCGAACCTACAATGAGCAGTACTTC. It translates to CASSLNARTYNEQYF.